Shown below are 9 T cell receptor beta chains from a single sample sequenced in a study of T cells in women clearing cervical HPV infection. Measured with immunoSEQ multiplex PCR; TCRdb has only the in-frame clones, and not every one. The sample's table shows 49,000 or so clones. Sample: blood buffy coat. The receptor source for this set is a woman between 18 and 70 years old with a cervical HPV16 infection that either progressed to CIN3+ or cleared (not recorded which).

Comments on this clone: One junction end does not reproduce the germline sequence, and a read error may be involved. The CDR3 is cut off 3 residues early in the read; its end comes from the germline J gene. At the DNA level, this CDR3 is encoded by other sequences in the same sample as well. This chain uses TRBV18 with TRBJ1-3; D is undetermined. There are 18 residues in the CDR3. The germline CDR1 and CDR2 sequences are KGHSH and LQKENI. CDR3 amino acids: CASSPVWSPGSSGNTIYF. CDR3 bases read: TGTGCCAGCTCACCCGTATGGAGTCCAGGCAGCTCTGGAAACACT.

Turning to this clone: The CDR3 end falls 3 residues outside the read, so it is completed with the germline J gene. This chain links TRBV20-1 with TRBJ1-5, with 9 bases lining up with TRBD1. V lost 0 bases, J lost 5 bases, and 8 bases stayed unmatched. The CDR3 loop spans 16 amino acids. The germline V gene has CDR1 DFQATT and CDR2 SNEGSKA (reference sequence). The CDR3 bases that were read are TGCAGTGCTAGAGATCGACAGGGGGGATTTCATCAGCCC. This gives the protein CSARDRQGGFHQP. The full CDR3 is CSARDRQGGFHQPQHF.

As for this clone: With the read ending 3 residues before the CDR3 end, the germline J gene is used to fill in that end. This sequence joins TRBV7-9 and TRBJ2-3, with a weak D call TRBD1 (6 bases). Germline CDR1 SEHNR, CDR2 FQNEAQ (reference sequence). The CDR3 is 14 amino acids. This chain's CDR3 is CASSLEGDYQPQYF. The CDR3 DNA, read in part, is TGTGCCAGCAGCTTAGAGGGGGATTATCAGCCG.

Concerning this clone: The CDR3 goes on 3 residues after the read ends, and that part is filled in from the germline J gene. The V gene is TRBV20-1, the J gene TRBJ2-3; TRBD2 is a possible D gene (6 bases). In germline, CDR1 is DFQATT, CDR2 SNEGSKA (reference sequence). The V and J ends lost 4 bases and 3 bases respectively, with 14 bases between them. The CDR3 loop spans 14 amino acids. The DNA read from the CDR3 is TGCAGTGCTACCCCGGGGGTTGGTACAGATACG. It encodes CSATPGVGTDT. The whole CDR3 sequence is CSATPGVGTDTQYF.

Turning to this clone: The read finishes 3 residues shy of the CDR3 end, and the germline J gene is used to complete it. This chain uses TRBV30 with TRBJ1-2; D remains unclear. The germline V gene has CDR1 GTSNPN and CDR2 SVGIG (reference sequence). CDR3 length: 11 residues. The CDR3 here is CAWRGPRSYTF. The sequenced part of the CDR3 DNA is TGTGCCTGGAGGGGCCCGAGGAGC.

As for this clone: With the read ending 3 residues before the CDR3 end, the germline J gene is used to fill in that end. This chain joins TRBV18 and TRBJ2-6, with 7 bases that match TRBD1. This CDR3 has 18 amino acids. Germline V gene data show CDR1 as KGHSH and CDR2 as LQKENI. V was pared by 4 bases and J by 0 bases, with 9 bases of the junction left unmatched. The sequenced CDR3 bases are TGTGCCAGCTCACGACAGGACAGGTTAAGCTCTGGGGCCAACGTC. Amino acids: CASSRQDRLSSGANV. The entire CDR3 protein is CASSRQDRLSSGANVLTF.

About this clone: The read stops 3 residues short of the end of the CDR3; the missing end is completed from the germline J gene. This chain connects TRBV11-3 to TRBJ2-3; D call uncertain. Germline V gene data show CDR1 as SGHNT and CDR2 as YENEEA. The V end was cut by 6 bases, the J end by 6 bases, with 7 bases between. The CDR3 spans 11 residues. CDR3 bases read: TGTGCCAGCAGATCGTCGGATACG. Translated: CASRSSDT. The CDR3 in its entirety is CASRSSDTQYF.

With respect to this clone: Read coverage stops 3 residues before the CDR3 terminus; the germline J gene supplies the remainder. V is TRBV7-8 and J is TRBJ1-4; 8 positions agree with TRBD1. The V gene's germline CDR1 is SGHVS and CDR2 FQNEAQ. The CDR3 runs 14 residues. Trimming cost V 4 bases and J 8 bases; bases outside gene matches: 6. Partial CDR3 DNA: TGTGCCAGCAGCTACGGACAGGGAGAAGAAAAA. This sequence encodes CASSYGQGEEK. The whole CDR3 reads CASSYGQGEEKLFF.

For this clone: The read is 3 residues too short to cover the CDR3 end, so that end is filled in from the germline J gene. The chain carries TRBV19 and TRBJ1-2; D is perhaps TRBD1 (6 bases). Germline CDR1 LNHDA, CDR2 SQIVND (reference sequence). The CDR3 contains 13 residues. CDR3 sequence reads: CASSRDMTYDYTF. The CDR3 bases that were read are TGTGCCAGTAGTCGGGACATGACATACGAC.